These T cell receptor beta chains were read from a single sample in a study. TCRdb used MiXCR to reprocess the 5' RACE reads, holding one entry per CDR3 protein. This sample carries some 60,000 distinct CDR3 sequences, around 30% of them seen once, and the ten largest clones take 2.3%. Sequencing was carried out using tumor-infiltrating naive CD4+ T cells sorted from the breast tumor. The origin of the receptors is a female donor with breast cancer. The CDR3 runs from the conserved cysteine through the conserved F or W. The D gene is left open where the match is weak. Some rows mark clone size as missing; the rest say once, few, many or name a class of expanded clone.

>TRBV7-3|once|TRBJ2-3|-
CASSLNGGNTDTQYF
TGTGCCAGCAGCTTAAATGGAGGGAACACAGACACGCAGTATTTT
>TRBV2|-|TRBJ2-2|-
CASRAQGDNTGELFF
TGTGCCAGCAGGGCCCAGGGTGATAACACCGGGGAGCTGTTTTTT
>TRBV14|-|TRBJ2-7|TRBD1
CASSQRTGTGGGEQYF
TGTGCCAGCAGCCAACGTACCGGGACAGGGGGCGGCGAGCAGTACTTC
>TRBV21-1|few|TRBJ2-7|-
CASSTCAESSYEQYF
TGTGCCAGCAGCACCTGCGCGGAGAGCTCCTACGAGCAGTACTTC
>TRBV6-1|many|TRBJ1-1|TRBD1
CASSPRQGVEAFF
TGTGCCAGCAGTCCCCGACAGGGGGTTGAAGCTTTCTTT
>TRBV5-1|-|TRBJ2-3|-
CASSMGSHTGDTQYF
TGCGCCAGCAGCATGGGGAGCCATACAGGGGATACGCAGTATTTT
>TRBV6-1|many|TRBJ1-2|-
CASGYRGYGYTF
TGTGCCAGCGGGTACAGAGGATATGGCTACACCTTC
>TRBV19|few|TRBJ2-1|TRBD1
CASSPGQGFFYEQFF
TGTGCCAGTAGTCCGGGACAGGGGTTTTTCTATGAGCAGTTCTTC
>TRBV5-6|few|TRBJ1-6|TRBD1
CASSTGQGDSPLHF
TGTGCCAGCAGCACTGGACAGGGGGATTCACCCCTCCACTTT
>TRBV4-2|-|TRBJ1-6|TRBD1
CASSQDRGNSPLHF
TGTGCCAGCAGCCAGGACAGGGGTAATTCACCCCTCCACTTT
>TRBV7-8|-|TRBJ1-1|TRBD1
CASSSSPGQQNTEAFF
TGTGCCAGCAGCTCGTCTCCGGGACAGCAGAACACTGAAGCTTTCTTT
>TRBV29-1|-|TRBJ2-1|TRBD1
CSVRDFWTGDPYSYNEQFF
TGCAGCGTGAGGGATTTTTGGACAGGGGACCCCTACTCCTACAATGAGCAGTTCTTC
>TRBV28|-|TRBJ2-3|-
CASSFSGTDTQYF
TGTGCCAGCAGTTTTAGTGGCACAGATACGCAGTATTTT
>TRBV7-9|few|TRBJ1-4|TRBD1
CASSLRTGPFDEKLFF
TGTGCCAGCAGCTTACGGACAGGGCCTTTTGATGAAAAACTGTTTTTT
>TRBV4-3|few|TRBJ2-1|TRBD2
CASSQDSTSGRAREQFF
TGCGCCAGCAGCCAAGATAGTACTAGCGGGAGGGCCAGAGAGCAGTTCTTC
>TRBV4-1|-|TRBJ2-5|TRBD1
CASSQDRTGGWETQYF
TGCGCCAGCAGCCAAGACCGGACAGGGGGCTGGGAGACCCAGTACTTC
>TRBV5-1|-|TRBJ1-3|-
CASSKSPSSGNTICF
TGCGCCAGCAGCAAAAGCCCAAGCTCTGGAAACACCATATGTTTT
>TRBV6-1|medium-sized|TRBJ1-1|-
CAILRDTNTEAFF
TGTGCCATCCTCCGGGACACGAACACTGAAGCTTTCTTT
>TRBV29-1|few|TRBJ2-1|TRBD1
CSVADRVYNEQFF
TGCAGCGTTGCGGACAGGGTCTACAATGAGCAGTTCTTC
>TRBV6-2/TRBV6-3|few|TRBJ2-7|TRBD1
CASSRDRTYEQYF
TGTGCCAGCAGTAGGGACAGGACCTACGAGCAGTACTTC
>TRBV7-3|few|TRBJ2-3|-
CASRRLSSTDTQYF
TGTGCCAGCCGCCGCCTGAGCAGCACAGATACGCAGTATTTT
>TRBV2|few|TRBJ1-4|-
CASSFNSEKLFF
TGTGCCAGCAGTTTTAACAGTGAAAAACTGTTTTTT
>TRBV5-6|many|TRBJ2-3|-
CASSLVGATDTQYF
TGTGCCAGCAGCCTGGTCGGAGCTACAGATACGCAGTATTTT
>TRBV7-2|-|TRBJ1-1|-
CASTISLLGVGFTEAFF
TGTGCCAGCACCATATCCTTACTGGGGGTGGGATTCACTGAAGCTTTCTTT
>TRBV12-3/TRBV12-4|-|TRBJ2-6|-
CASSFGGSGSGANVLTF
TGTGCCAGCAGTTTTGGGGGGTCGGGTTCTGGGGCCAACGTCCTGACTTTC
>TRBV29-1|many|TRBJ1-1|TRBD1
CSVPKRTGGTEAFF
TGCAGCGTCCCAAAGAGGACAGGGGGCACTGAAGCTTTCTTT
>TRBV6-1|-|TRBJ1-6|-
CAARDKTIYNSPLHF
TGTGCCGCACGGGATAAAACCATTTATAATTCACCCCTCCACTTT
>TRBV5-1|-|TRBJ2-1|TRBD2
CANSGAIAGASSYNEQFF
TGCGCCAACAGCGGCGCCATAGCGGGAGCCAGCTCCTACAATGAGCAGTTCTTC